A selection of T cell receptor beta chains follows, all from one sample in a study of cytomegalovirus exposure and HLA in healthy donors. The table came from immunoSEQ multiplex PCR; TCRdb's copy has only in-frame clones and leaves some out. This repertoire shows over 150,000 clones, about 90% found once; its top ten account for approximately 3%. The specimen sequenced was PBMCs. Every receptor here comes from a woman in her late teens or twenties in good health and CMV-seropositive. The CDR3 runs from the conserved cysteine through the conserved F or W. A D gene is named only where the DNA matches it firmly. The size entry is marked missing in some rows and otherwise reads once, few, many or a size class.

v_gene	abundance	d_gene	j_gene	CDR3nt	CDR3aa
TRBV18	-	-	TRBJ1-6	TGTGCCAGCTCACAACAGACTAATTCACCCCTCCACTTT	CASSQQTNSPLHF
TRBV12-5	-	-	TRBJ2-2	TGTGCTAGTGGTTTGGTAGGGGGAACCGGGGAGCTGTTTTTT	CASGLVGGTGELFF
TRBV4-3	-	TRBD2	TRBJ2-2	TGCGCCAGCAGCCATCACACCAGGACTAGCGGGGGCGGGGAGCTGTTTTTT	CASSHHTRTSGGGELFF
TRBV30	-	TRBD1	TRBJ2-7	TGTGCCTGGAGCCAGGACAGGGGTTTATACGAGCAGTACTTC	CAWSQDRGLYEQYF
TRBV18	-	TRBD2	TRBJ2-5	TGTGCCAGCTCGCAAGCGCAAACTAGCGGGAGCCGCGAGACCCAGTACTTC	CASSQAQTSGSRETQYF
TRBV5-4	-	TRBD1	TRBJ1-5	TGTGCCAGCAGTTTTCCAGGGACAGGAGGGTTTGTGAGTCAGCCCCAGCATTTT	CASSFPGTGGFVSQPQHF
TRBV19	-	-	TRBJ2-5	TGTGCCAGTACCGGTCCGAACGTCGAGACCCAGTACTTC	CASTGPNVETQYF
TRBV4-3	-	TRBD2	TRBJ2-1	TGCGCCAGCAGCCAAGGTACCCTAGCGGGAGGAGGTGAGCAGTTCTTC	CASSQGTLAGGGEQFF
TRBV7-8	-	-	TRBJ1-6	TGTGCCAGCAGTATAGCTGACCGAAGATACTATAATTCACCCCTCCACTTT	CASSIADRRYYNSPLHF
TRBV5-6	-	-	TRBJ2-3	TGTGCCAGCAGCCCCCTTGGCGGTTCTTTGTATGATACGCAGTATTTT	CASSPLGGSLYDTQYF
TRBV4-1	-	TRBD1	TRBJ1-1	TGCGCCAGCAGCCAAGAACTTGGGACAGGGTTGAACACTGAAGCTTTCTTT	CASSQELGTGLNTEAFF
TRBV6-6	-	-	TRBJ1-2	TGTGCCAGCAGTTACTCTGGGGGGAGTAACTATGGCTACACCTTC	CASSYSGGSNYGYTF
TRBV9	-	-	TRBJ2-5	TGTGCCAGCTCCAGTTCGCCCGTGGAGACCCAGTACTTC	CASSSSPVETQYF
TRBV6-5	-	TRBD1	TRBJ1-2	TGTGCCAGCAGTTACTCGACAGGGGATGGCTACACCTTC	CASSYSTGDGYTF
TRBV7-8	-	TRBD1	TRBJ2-7	TGTGCCAGCAGCGGGACAGGGAGGGGAACGGGAGTCTACGAGCAGTACTTC	CASSGTGRGTGVYEQYF
TRBV2	-	TRBD2	TRBJ2-2	TGTGCCAGCAGTGATTACGTCAGCGGGGGTTCGTCCGGGGAGCTGTTTTTT	CASSDYVSGGSSGELFF
TRBV5-1	-	-	TRBJ2-3	TGCGCCACGCGACTCGGGTCCACAGATACGCAGTATTTT	CATRLGSTDTQYF
TRBV5-1	once	TRBD2	TRBJ2-3	TGCGCCAGCAGCTTGGGGGCTAGCGGTAGCACAGATACGCAGTATTTT	CASSLGASGSTDTQYF
TRBV29-1	-	TRBD2	TRBJ2-3	TGCAGCGTTGGCGGCGGATTACTAGCGGTAACAGATACGCAGTATTTT	CSVGGGLLAVTDTQYF
TRBV4-1	-	-	TRBJ1-5	TGCGCCAGCAGCCACCTAGGGGTTGACGGCAATCAGCCCCAGCATTTT	CASSHLGVDGNQPQHF
TRBV20-1	-	-	TRBJ1-2	TGCAGTGCTAGTCTCAACTATGGCTACACCTTC	CSASLNYGYTF
TRBV13	-	-	TRBJ2-7	TGTGCCAGCAGCGGGGGGACAGCCTACGAGCAGTACTTC	CASSGGTAYEQYF
TRBV2	-	-	TRBJ1-1	TGTGCCAGCAGCTTTATTTCGGGGAACACTGAAGCTTTCTTT	CASSFISGNTEAFF
TRBV28	once	TRBD2	TRBJ2-5	TGTGCCTCTGCGGGAGGGCCGGAGACCCAGTACTTC	CASAGGPETQYF
TRBV7-9	once	-	TRBJ1-5	TGTGCCAGCAGCCCCGACACCATCAATCAGCCCCAGCATTTT	CASSPDTINQPQHF
TRBV4-3	-	-	TRBJ2-3	TGCGCCAGCAGCCCTTCGGGTGGTACGCAGTATTTT	CASSPSGGTQYF
TRBV30	-	-	TRBJ1-1	TGTGCCTGGCAGGGAGGGGGGACTGAAGCTTTCTTT	CAWQGGGTEAFF
TRBV7-6	-	-	TRBJ2-3	TGTGCCAGCAGCTTAGACATCCCAGGGGCCGTCGGCACAGATACGCAGTATTTT	CASSLDIPGAVGTDTQYF
TRBV6-1	-	TRBD1	TRBJ1-6	TGTGCCAGCAGTGAAAACAGGGGCACCTATAATTCACCCCTCCACTTT	CASSENRGTYNSPLHF
TRBV7-2	-	-	TRBJ2-3	TGTGCCAGCAGCATTACTAGCACGAACACAGATACGCAGTATTTT	CASSITSTNTDTQYF
TRBV5-6	-	-	TRBJ2-7	TGTGCCAGCAGCCCAAGGACACGACTTATGGAGCAGTACTTC	CASSPRTRLMEQYF
TRBV6-1	-	-	TRBJ2-3	TGTGCCAGCAGTGACCAACTCGGGACTGGCACAGATACGCAGTATTTT	CASSDQLGTGTDTQYF
TRBV5-4	-	-	TRBJ1-2	TGTGCCAGCAGCCCGAGGGGGGGAGTCGGCTATGGCTACACCTTC	CASSPRGGVGYGYTF
TRBV6-5	-	TRBD1	TRBJ2-3	TGTGCCAGCAGTTCACCGGGACAGGGGGATACGCAGTATTTT	CASSSPGQGDTQYF
TRBV7-7	-	TRBD1	TRBJ2-1	TGTGCCAGCAGCTTAGGTGACAGGGGTTACAATGAGCAGTTCTTC	CASSLGDRGYNEQFF
TRBV2	-	TRBD2	TRBJ2-1	TGTGCCAGCGAACAGTTAGCGGGGGGGCCGTATGAGCAGTTCTTC	CASEQLAGGPYEQFF
TRBV27	-	-	TRBJ1-4	TGTGCCAGCAGTACATTATGGTCTGAAAAACTGTTTTTT	CASSTLWSEKLFF
TRBV27	-	TRBD1	TRBJ2-3	TGTGCCAGCGGACAGGGGGCATGGGTGTTGGATACGCAGTATTTT	CASGQGAWVLDTQYF
TRBV4-1	-	-	TRBJ2-3	TGCGCCAGCAGCCACTTGGGAGAAAATACGCAGTATTTT	CASSHLGENTQYF
TRBV28	-	-	TRBJ1-1	TGTGCCAGCACTCATGTACCAAGGGAGGACACTGAAGCTTTCTTT	CASTHVPREDTEAFF
TRBV18	once	-	TRBJ2-7	TGTGCCAGCTCACCAGGGCAGGGGAAGCTTGGTTCCTACGAGCAGTACTTC	CASSPGQGKLGSYEQYF
TRBV4-1	-	-	TRBJ2-7	TGCGCCAGCAGCCAAGGTGTAAGCGGGCTTACCTACGAGCAGTACTTC	CASSQGVSGLTYEQYF
TRBV29-1	-	TRBD1	TRBJ2-6	TGCAGCGTTGCGGGCGCAGGGGGCGCCGGGGCCAACGTCCTGACTTTC	CSVAGAGGAGANVLTF
TRBV7-3	once	-	TRBJ2-5	TGTGCCAGCAGCTTAATGCCCGGGTTCGGAGAGACCCAGTACTTC	CASSLMPGFGETQYF
TRBV4-1	-	-	TRBJ2-5	TGCGCCAGCAGCCAATTGGAGGGGTATGAGACCCAGTACTTC	CASSQLEGYETQYF
TRBV9	-	-	TRBJ2-7	TGTGCCAGCATCTTTGACAAGGTCCTCTATTACCTTCATTACGAGCAGTACTTC	CASIFDKVLYYLHYEQYF
TRBV2	-	TRBD2	TRBJ2-1	TGTGCCAGCATGGGTATAGCGGGCTACAATGAGCAGTTCTTC	CASMGIAGYNEQFF
TRBV25-1	-	TRBD2	TRBJ2-5	TGTGCCAGCAGTGAATCCAAACTAGCGGGGGTTGAGACCCAGTACTTC	CASSESKLAGVETQYF